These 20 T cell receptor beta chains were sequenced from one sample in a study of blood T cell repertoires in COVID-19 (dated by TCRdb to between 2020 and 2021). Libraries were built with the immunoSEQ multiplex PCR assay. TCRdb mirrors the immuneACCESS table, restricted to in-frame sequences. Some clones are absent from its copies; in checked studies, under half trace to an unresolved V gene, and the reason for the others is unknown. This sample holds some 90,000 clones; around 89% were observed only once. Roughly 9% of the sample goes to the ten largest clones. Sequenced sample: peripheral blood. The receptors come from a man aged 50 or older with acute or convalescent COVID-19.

The CDR3 here is CASAPPGFVGGEQYF. The CDR3 nucleotides are TGTGCTAGTGCCCCCCCGGGATTCGTGGGGGGGGAGCAGTACTTC. The rearrangement uses TRBV12-5 and TRBJ2-7, with TRBD2 matching 7 bases. V trimming: 7 bases; J trimming: 7 bases; junction bases outside the gene matches: 16. Germline CDR1 reads LGHNT; CDR2 reads FRNRAP. The CDR3 sequence is 15 residues long.

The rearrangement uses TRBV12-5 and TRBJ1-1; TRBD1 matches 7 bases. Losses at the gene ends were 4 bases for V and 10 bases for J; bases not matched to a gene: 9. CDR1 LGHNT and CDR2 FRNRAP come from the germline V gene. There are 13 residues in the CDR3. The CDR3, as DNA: TGTGCTAGTGGTTCGGACAGGCACGACAGAGCTTTCTTT. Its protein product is CASGSDRHDRAFF. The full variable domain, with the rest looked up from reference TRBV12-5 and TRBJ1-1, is DARVTQTPRHKVTEMGQEVTMRCQPILGHNTVFWYRQTMMQGLELLAYFRNRAPLDDSGMPKDRFSAEMPDATLATLKIQPSEPRDSAVYFCASGSDRHDRAFFGQGTRLTVV.

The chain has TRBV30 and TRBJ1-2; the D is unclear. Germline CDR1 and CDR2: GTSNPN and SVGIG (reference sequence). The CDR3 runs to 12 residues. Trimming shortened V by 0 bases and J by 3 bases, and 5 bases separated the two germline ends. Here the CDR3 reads CAWSVPDYGYTF. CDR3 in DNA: TGTGCCTGGAGTGTACCAGACTATGGCTACACCTTC.

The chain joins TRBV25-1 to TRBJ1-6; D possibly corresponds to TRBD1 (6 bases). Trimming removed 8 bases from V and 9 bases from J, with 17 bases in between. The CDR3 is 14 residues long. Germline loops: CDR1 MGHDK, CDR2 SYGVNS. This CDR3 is CASARDIPSSPLHF. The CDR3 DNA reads TGTGCCAGCGCCCGGGACATCCCTAGTTCACCCCTCCACTTT.

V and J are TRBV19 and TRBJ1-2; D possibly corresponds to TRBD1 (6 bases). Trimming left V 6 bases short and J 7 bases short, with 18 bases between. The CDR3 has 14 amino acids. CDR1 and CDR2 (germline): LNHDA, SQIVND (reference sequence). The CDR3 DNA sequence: TGTGCCAGTAGCTTGACAGGTGAATCTCCTGGCTACACCTTC. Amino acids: CASSLTGESPGYTF.

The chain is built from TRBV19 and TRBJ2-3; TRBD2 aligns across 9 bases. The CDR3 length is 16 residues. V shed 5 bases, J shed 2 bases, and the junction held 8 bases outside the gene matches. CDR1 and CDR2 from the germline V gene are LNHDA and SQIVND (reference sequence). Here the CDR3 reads CASSPQTSGPTDTQYF. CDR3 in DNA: TGTGCCAGTAGTCCCCAGACTAGCGGACCCACAGATACGCAGTATTTT.

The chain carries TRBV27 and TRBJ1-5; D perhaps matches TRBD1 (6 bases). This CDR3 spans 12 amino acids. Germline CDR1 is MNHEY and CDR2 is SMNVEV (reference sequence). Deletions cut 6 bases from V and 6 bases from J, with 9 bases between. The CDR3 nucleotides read TGTGCCAGCAGGAGGGGGTTTCAGCCCCAGCATTTT. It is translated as CASRRGFQPQHF.

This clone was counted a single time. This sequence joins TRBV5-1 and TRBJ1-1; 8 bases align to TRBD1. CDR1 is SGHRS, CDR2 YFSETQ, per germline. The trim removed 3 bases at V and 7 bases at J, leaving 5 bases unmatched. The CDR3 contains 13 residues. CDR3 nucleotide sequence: TGCGCCAGCAGCTCCGGGACAGGCTTTGAAGCTTTCTTT. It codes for CASSSGTGFEAFF.

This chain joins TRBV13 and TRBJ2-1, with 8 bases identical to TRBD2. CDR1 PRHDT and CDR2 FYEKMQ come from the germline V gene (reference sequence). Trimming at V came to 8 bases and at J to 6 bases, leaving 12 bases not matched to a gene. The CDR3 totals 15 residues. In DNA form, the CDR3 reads TGTGCCAGCGGATCTCGACCGGGGGGGCCCAATGAGCAGTTCTTC. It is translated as CASGSRPGGPNEQFF.

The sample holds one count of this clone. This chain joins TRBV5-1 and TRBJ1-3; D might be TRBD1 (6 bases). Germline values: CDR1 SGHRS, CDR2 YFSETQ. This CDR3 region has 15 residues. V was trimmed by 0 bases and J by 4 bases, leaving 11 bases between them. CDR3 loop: CASSLAGGAGNTIYF. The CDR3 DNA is TGCGCCAGCAGCTTGGCCGGGGGGGCCGGAAACACCATATATTTT.

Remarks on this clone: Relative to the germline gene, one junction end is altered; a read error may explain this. The CDR3 loop reads CTWSVLHGQNAFF. The DNA for the CDR3 is TGTACCTGGAGTGTACTACACGGACAAAATGCTTTCTTT. The chain carries TRBV30 and TRBJ1-1, with D perhaps TRBD1 (5 bases). Per germline, CDR1 GTSNPN and CDR2 SVGIG (reference sequence). The CDR3 is 13 residues long.

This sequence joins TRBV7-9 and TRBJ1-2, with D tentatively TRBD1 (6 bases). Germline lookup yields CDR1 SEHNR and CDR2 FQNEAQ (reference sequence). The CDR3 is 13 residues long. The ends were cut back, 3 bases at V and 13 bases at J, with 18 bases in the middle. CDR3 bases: TGTGCCAGCAGCTTGGACGCGGACAGCCTCCGCACCTTC. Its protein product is CASSLDADSLRTF.

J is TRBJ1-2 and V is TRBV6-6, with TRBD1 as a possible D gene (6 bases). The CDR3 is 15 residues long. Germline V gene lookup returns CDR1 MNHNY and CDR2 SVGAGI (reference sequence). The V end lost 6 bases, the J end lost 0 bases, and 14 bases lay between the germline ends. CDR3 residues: CASRDRDTANYGYTF. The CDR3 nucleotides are TGTGCCAGCAGGGACCGGGACACCGCTAACTATGGCTACACCTTC.

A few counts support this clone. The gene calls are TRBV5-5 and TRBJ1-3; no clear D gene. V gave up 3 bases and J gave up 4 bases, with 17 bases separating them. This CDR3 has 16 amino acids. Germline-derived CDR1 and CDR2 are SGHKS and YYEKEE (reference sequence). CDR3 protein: CASSWPGVAFGNTIYF. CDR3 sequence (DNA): TGTGCCAGCAGCTGGCCCGGGGTGGCATTCGGAAACACCATATATTTT.

CDR3: CASSLWLAGGYEQFF. CDR3 in DNA: TGTGCCAGCAGCTTATGGCTAGCGGGGGGATATGAGCAGTTCTTC. The chain has TRBV7-2 and TRBJ2-1; 11 bases match TRBD2. The CDR3 consists of 15 residues. CDR1 is SGHTA, CDR2 FQGNSA, per germline. The trim removed 2 bases at V and 8 bases at J, leaving 5 bases unmatched. The complete variable domain, with remaining parts taken from reference TRBV7-2 and TRBJ2-1, reads GAGVSQSPSNKVTEKGKDVELRCDPISGHTALYWYRQSLGQGLEFLIYFQGNSAPDKSGLPSDRFSAERTGGSVSTLTIQRTQQEDSAVYLCASSLWLAGGYEQFFGPGTRLTVL.

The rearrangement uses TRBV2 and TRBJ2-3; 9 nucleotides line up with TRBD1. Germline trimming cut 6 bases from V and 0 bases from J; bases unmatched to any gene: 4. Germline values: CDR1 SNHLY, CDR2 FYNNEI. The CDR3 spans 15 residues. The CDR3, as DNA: TGTGCCAGCAGCCGGGGACAGGGTAGCACAGATACGCAGTATTTT. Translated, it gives CASSRGQGSTDTQYF.

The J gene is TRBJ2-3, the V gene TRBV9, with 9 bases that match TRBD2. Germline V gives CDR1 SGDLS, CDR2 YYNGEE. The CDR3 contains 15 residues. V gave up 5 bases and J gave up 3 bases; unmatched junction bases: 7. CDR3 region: CASSHAGGRTDTQYF. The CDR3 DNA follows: TGTGCCAGCAGTCATGCGGGGGGGCGTACAGATACGCAGTATTTT. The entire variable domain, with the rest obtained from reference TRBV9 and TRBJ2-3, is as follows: DSGVTQTPKHLITATGQRVTLRCSPRSGDLSVYWYQQSLDQGLQFLIQYYNGEERAKGNILERFSAQQFPDLHSELNLSSLELGDSALYFCASSHAGGRTDTQYFGPGTRLTVL.

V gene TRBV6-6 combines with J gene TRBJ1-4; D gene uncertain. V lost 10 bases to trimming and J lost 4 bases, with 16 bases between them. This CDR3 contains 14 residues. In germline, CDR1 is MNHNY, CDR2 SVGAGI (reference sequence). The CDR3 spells CATTTHRGNEKLFF. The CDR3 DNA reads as TGTGCCACCACTACACACCGGGGTAATGAAAAACTGTTTTTT.

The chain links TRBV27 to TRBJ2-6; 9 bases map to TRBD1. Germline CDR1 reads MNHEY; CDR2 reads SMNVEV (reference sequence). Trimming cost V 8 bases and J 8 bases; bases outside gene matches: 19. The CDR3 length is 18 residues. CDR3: CASGSTYPGTGRSNVLTF. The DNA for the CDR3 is TGTGCCAGCGGAAGTACCTACCCCGGGACAGGGAGGTCCAACGTCCTGACTTTC. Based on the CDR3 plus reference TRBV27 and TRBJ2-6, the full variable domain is EAQVTQNPRYLITVTGKKLTVTCSQNMNHEYMSWYRQDPGLGLRQIYYSMNVEVTDKGDVPEGYKVSRKEKRNFPLILESPSPNQTSLYFCASGSTYPGTGRSNVLTFGAGSRLTVL.

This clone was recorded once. Here the CDR3 DNA reads TGTGCCAGCAGCACAGGGACAAACTATGGCTACACCTTC. This encodes CASSTGTNYGYTF. The rearrangement links TRBV13 to TRBJ1-2, with TRBD1 as a possible D gene (6 bases). The CDR3 spans 13 residues. V lost 5 bases and J 2 bases, leaving 9 bases between the germline ends. Per germline, CDR1 PRHDT and CDR2 FYEKMQ (reference sequence). Drawing the rest from reference TRBV13 and TRBJ1-2, the complete variable domain is AAGVIQSPRHLIKEKRETATLKCYPIPRHDTVYWYQQGPGQDPQFLISFYEKMQSDKGSIPDRFSAQQFSDYHSELNMSSLELGDSALYFCASSTGTNYGYTFGSGTRLTVV.